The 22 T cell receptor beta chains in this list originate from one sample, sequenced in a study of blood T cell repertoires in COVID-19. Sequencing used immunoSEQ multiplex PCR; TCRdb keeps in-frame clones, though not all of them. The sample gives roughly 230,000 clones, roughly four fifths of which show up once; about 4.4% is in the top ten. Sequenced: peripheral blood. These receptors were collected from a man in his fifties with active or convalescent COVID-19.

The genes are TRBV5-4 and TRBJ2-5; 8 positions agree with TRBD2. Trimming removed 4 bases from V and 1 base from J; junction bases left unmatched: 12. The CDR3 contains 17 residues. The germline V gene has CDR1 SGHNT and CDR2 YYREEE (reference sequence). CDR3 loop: CASSPKIASGGQETQYF. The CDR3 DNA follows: TGTGCCAGCAGCCCCAAGATCGCGAGCGGGGGCCAAGAGACCCAGTACTTC.

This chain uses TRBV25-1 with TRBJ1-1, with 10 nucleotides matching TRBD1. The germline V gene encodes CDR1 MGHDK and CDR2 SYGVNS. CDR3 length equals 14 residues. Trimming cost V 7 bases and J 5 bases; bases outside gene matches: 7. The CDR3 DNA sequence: TGTGCCAGCACCCGGACAGGGGGAGGAACTGAAGCTTTCTTT. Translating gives CASTRTGGGTEAFF. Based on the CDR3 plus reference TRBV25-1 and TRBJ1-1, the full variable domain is EADIYQTPRYLVIGTGKKITLECSQTMGHDKMYWYQQDPGMELHLIHYSYGVNSTEKGDLSSESTVSRIRTEHFPLTLESARPSHTSQYLCASTRTGGGTEAFFGQGTRLTVV.

The CDR3 DNA reads TGCGCCAGCAGTGAGCACTCCGGCTGGAGCTACGAGCAGTACTTC. Translated: CASSEHSGWSYEQYF. The chain uses TRBV10-1 and TRBJ2-7, with unresolved D. The CDR3 has 15 residues. From germline, CDR1 is WNHNN and CDR2 SYGVQD (reference sequence). Trimming removed 2 bases at V and 3 bases at J, with 14 bases between.

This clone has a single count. CDR3 DNA: TGTGCCAGCAGTGAACCAGGTAGCTCCTACGAGCAGTACTTC. Its protein is CASSEPGSSYEQYF. This chain connects TRBV25-1 to TRBJ2-7; D is undetermined. Trimming stripped 2 bases from V and 0 bases from J, with 8 bases between. The CDR3 length is 14 residues. Germline CDR1 and CDR2: MGHDK and SYGVNS.

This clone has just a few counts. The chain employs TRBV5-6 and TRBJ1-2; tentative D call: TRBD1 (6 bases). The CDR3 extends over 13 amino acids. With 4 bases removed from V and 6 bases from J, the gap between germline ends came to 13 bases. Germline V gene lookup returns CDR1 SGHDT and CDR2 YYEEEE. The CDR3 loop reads CASSRTALDGYTF. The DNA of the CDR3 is TGTGCCAGCAGCAGGACAGCGTTAGATGGCTACACCTTC.

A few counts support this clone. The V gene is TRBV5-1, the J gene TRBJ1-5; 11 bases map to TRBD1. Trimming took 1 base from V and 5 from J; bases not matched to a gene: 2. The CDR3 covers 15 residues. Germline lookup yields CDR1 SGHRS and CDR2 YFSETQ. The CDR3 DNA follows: TGCGCCAGCAGCTTGAGGACAGGGGGCGATCAGCCCCAGCATTTT. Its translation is CASSLRTGGDQPQHF.

CDR3 in DNA: TGTGCCAGCACAGCTAGGGGGGGTCTCGACGAGCAGTACTTC. Translating gives CASTARGGLDEQYF. The chain uses TRBV27 and TRBJ2-7, with TRBD2 as a possible D gene (7 bases). This CDR3 region has 14 residues. Per the germline V gene, CDR1 is MNHEY and CDR2 is SMNVEV (reference sequence). Between the trimmed V and J ends, which lost 7 bases and 5 bases, there was a span of 18 bases.

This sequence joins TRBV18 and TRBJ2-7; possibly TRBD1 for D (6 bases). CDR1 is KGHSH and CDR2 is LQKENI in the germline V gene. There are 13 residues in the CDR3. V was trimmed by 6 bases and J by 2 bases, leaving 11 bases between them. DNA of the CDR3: TGTGCCAGCTCGCAGGGGAAGCCCTACGAGCAGTACTTC. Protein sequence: CASSQGKPYEQYF.

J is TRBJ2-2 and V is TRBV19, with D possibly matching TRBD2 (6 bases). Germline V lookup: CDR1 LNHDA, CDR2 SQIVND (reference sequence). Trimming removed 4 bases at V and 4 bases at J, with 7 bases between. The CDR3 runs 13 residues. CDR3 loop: CASSRGVTGELFF. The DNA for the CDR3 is TGTGCCAGTAGTAGGGGGGTCACCGGGGAGCTGTTTTTT.

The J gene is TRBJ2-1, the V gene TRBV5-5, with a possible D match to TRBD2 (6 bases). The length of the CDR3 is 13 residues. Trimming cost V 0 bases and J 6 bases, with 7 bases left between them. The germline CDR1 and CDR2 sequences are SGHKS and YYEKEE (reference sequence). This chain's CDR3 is CASSLASVNEQFF. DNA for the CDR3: TGTGCCAGCAGCTTGGCTAGCGTCAATGAGCAGTTCTTC.

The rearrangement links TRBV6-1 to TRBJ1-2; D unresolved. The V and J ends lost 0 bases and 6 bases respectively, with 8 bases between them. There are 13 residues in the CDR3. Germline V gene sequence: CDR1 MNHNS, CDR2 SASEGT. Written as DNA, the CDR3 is TGTGCCAGCAGTGAAGCTGGAGGAGATGGCTACACCTTC. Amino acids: CASSEAGGDGYTF.

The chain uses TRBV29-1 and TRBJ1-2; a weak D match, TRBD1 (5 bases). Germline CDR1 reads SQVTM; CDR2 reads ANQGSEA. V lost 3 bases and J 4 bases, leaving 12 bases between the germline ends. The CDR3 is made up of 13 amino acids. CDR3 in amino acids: CSVEEGRTYGYTF. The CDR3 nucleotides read TGCAGCGTTGAGGAGGGGCGCACCTATGGCTACACCTTC.

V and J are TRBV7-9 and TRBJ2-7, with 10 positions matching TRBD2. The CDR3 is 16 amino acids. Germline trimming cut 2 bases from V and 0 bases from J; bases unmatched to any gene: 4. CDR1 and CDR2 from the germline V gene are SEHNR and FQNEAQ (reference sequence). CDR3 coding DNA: TGTGCCAGCAGCTTACCCGGGACTAGCGTCTCCTACGAGCAGTACTTC. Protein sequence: CASSLPGTSVSYEQYF.

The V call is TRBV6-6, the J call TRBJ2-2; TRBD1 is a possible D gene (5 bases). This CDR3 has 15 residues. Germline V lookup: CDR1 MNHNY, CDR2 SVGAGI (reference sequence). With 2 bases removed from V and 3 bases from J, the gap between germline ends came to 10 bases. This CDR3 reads CASSYPKTDTGELFF. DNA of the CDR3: TGTGCCAGCAGTTACCCAAAGACAGACACCGGGGAGCTGTTTTTT.

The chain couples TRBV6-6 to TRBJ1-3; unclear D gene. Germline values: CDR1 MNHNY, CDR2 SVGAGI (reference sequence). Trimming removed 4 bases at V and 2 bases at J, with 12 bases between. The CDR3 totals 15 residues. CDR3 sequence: CASSSEGIAGNTIYF. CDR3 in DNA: TGTGCCAGCAGTTCTGAGGGAATAGCTGGAAACACCATATATTTT.

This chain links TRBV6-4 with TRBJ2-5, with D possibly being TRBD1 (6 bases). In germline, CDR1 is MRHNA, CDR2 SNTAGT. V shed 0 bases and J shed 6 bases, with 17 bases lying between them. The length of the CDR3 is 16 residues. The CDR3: CASSDSWGRYLKTQYF. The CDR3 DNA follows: TGTGCCAGCAGTGACTCGTGGGGGCGTTATTTGAAGACCCAGTACTTC.

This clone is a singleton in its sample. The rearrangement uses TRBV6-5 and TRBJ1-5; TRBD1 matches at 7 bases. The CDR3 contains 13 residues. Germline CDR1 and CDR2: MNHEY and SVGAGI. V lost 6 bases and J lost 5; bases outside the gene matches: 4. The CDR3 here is CASRDRTYQPQHF. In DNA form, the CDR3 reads TGTGCCAGCAGGGACAGGACTTATCAGCCCCAGCATTTT.

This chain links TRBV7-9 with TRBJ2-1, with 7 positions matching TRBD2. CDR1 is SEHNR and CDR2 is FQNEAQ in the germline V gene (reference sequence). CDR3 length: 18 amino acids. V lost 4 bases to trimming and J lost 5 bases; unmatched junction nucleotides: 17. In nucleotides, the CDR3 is TGTGCCAGCAGCTCAAACCGCAATTTGGGGGGGAGGAACAATGAGCAGTTCTTC. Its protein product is CASSSNRNLGGRNNEQFF.

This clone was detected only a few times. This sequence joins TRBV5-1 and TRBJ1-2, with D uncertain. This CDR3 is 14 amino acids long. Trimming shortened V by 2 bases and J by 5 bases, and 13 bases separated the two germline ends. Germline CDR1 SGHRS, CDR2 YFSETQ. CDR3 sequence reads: CASSFWTGEYGYTF. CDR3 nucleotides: TGCGCCAGCAGCTTTTGGACGGGAGAATATGGCTACACCTTC.

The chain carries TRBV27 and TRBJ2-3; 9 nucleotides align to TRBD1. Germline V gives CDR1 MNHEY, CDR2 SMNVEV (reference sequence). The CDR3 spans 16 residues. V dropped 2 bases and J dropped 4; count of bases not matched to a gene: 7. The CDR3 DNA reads TGTGCCAGCAGTTTACTTATGACAGGGGGAGCAGATACGCAGTATTTT. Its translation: CASSLLMTGGADTQYF.

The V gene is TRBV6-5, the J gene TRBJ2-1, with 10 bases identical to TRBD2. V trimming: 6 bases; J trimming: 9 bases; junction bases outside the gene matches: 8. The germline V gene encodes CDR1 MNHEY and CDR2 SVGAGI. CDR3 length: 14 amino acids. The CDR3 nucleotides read TGTGCCAGCAGGACCCAGCGGGGGGGCGTTGAGCAGTTCTTC. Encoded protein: CASRTQRGGVEQFF.

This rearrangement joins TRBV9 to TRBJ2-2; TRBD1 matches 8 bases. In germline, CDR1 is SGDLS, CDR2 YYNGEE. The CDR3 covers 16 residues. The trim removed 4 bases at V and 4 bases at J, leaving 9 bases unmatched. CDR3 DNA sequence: TGTGCCAGCAGCCGCCAGGGGGCGCCGGGCACCGGGGAGCTGTTTTTT. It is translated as CASSRQGAPGTGELFF.